This TCR beta chain was documented in a study of T cell repertoires in cytomegalovirus infection. This CDR3 has 15 residues. Trimming took 3 bases from V and 8 from J; bases not matched to a gene: 8. From germline, CDR1 is SEHNR and CDR2 FQNEAQ (reference sequence). TCRdb redid the calling of the reads with MiXCR, one entry per CDR3 protein. The sample records approximately 260,000 distinct CDR3 sequences, about 18% being singletons. This clonotype was counted between two and nine times. Sequencing was carried out using CD8+ T cells from PBMCs. The receptor was isolated from a human donor in good health (CMV status not recorded). Some clones in this sample may be carry-over from other donors' samples. This chain joins TRBV7-9 and TRBJ2-1, with 9 bases matching TRBD1. CDR3 nucleotides: TGTGCCAGCAGCTTGGGGGGACAGGGACTCCATGAGCAGTTCTTC. This codes for CASSLGGQGLHEQFF.